Listed here are 31 T cell receptor beta chains from one sample, sequenced in a study of cytomegalovirus exposure and HLA in healthy donors. PCR used 60 Vbeta primers and 13 Jbeta primers. Using immunoSEQ multiplex PCR, the repertoire was profiled, and TCRdb retains in-frame clones only, with some absent. The table has 75,000 to 95,000 clones, less than 85% seen once. The sequenced material came from PBMCs. The receptors derive from a human donor in good health.

This chain links TRBV9 with TRBJ2-5; 10 bases fit TRBD1. The length of the CDR3 is 17 residues. Germline CDR1 SGDLS, CDR2 YYNGEE. With V trimmed by 4 bases and J by 4 bases, 13 bases remained unmatched. CDR3 sequence reads: CASSPYSGTGAVETQYF. The CDR3 region has the DNA TGTGCCAGCAGCCCCTACTCCGGGACAGGGGCGGTAGAGACCCAGTACTTC.

The chain has TRBV6-5 and TRBJ2-5; D ambiguous. V was trimmed by 8 bases and J by 1 base, leaving 11 bases between them. The germline CDR1 and CDR2 sequences are MNHEY and SVGAGI. CDR3 length equals 13 residues. The CDR3 nucleotides are TGTGCCAGCTGCCGGTTTGCCCAAGAGACCCAGTACTTC. Translating gives CASCRFAQETQYF.

The genes are TRBV27 and TRBJ1-2; no clear D gene. The CDR3 is 13 residues long. CDR1 is MNHEY, CDR2 SMNVEV, per germline (reference sequence). V was pared by 3 bases and J by 7 bases, with 12 bases between. DNA of the CDR3: TGTGCCAGCAGTTTTGGGCCATCCGGTGGCTACACCTTC. It codes for CASSFGPSGGYTF.

This clone was seen just once. The J gene is TRBJ2-5, the V gene TRBV4-1; possibly TRBD1 for D (5 bases). CDR3 length: 14 amino acids. Between the trimmed V and J ends, which lost 1 base and 5 bases, there was a span of 11 bases. Germline CDR1 MGHRA, CDR2 YSYEKL. CDR3 loop: CASSQVQGVETQYF. The CDR3 DNA reads TGCGCCAGCAGCCAAGTGCAGGGTGTGGAGACCCAGTACTTC.

This sequence joins TRBV6-5 and TRBJ1-2, with D uncertain. V was pared by 5 bases and J by 4 bases, with 8 bases between. There are 12 residues in the CDR3. CDR1 is MNHEY, CDR2 SVGAGI, per germline. CDR3 sequence: CASSEGSYGYTF. The CDR3 nucleotides read TGTGCCAGCAGTGAGGGCAGCTATGGCTACACCTTC.

CDR3 amino acids: CASSERLFATSGGARDTQYF. Here the CDR3 DNA reads TGCGCCAGCAGTGAGCGACTATTTGCGACTAGCGGGGGGGCAAGAGATACGCAGTATTTT. V usage is TRBV10-1 and J usage is TRBJ2-3; TRBD2 agrees at 14 bases. CDR3 size: 20 residues. CDR1 and CDR2 from the germline V gene are WNHNN and SYGVQD (reference sequence). The ends lost 2 bases at V and 5 bases at J; junction bases unmatched: 15.

In regard to this clone: Distinct nucleotide sequences in the sample also encode this CDR3. This chain connects TRBV5-1 to TRBJ2-7; D uncertain. The CDR3 is made up of 13 amino acids. V was trimmed by 0 bases and J by 2 bases, leaving 6 bases between them. The germline V gene has CDR1 SGHRS and CDR2 YFSETQ. The CDR3, as DNA: TGCGCCAGCAGCTTGGCCGGTACCTACGAGCAGTACTTC. Protein sequence: CASSLAGTYEQYF.

V usage is TRBV5-4 and J usage is TRBJ2-2, with 9 bases aligning to TRBD1. Germline loops: CDR1 SGHNT, CDR2 YYREEE (reference sequence). Germline trimming cut 6 bases from V and 4 bases from J; bases unmatched to any gene: 7. This CDR3 region has 15 residues. DNA of the CDR3: TGTGCCAGCACTATAGGACAGGGGCCCACCGGGGAGCTGTTTTTT. The encoded protein is CASTIGQGPTGELFF.

This chain links TRBV14 with TRBJ1-4; 9 bases are shared with TRBD1. Trimming cost V 4 bases and J 7 bases; bases outside gene matches: 4. Germline values: CDR1 SGHDN, CDR2 FVKESK. CDR3 length: 14 residues. CDR3 nucleotides: TGTGCCAGCAGCCTACAGGGGGCTGGTGAAAAACTGTTTTTT. Encoded protein: CASSLQGAGEKLFF.

The chain joins TRBV15 to TRBJ2-7, with TRBD2 identical over 13 bases. Germline V gene sequence: CDR1 LNHNV, CDR2 YYDKDF (reference sequence). Trimming removed 5 bases from V and 2 bases from J; junction bases left unmatched: 9. The CDR3 has 17 amino acids. Here the CDR3 reads CATSPGRLAGGAYEQYF. Here the CDR3 DNA reads TGTGCCACCAGCCCAGGTAGACTAGCGGGGGGAGCCTACGAGCAGTACTTC.

The chain is built from TRBV6-6 and TRBJ1-2, with 10 positions matching TRBD1. Germline values: CDR1 MNHNY, CDR2 SVGAGI (reference sequence). After removal of 3 bases from V and 8 bases from J, the junction contained 6 bases not matched to a gene. The CDR3 sequence is 14 residues long. CDR3 in amino acids: CASSYDRGREGYTF. CDR3 nucleotide sequence: TGTGCCAGCAGTTATGACAGGGGGCGCGAGGGCTACACCTTC.

The sample holds a few counts of this clone. V is TRBV29-1 and J is TRBJ1-1; no firm D call. Germline V lookup: CDR1 SQVTM, CDR2 ANQGSEA. V dropped 6 bases and J dropped 4 bases, with 15 bases sitting between them. The CDR3 is 13 residues long. CDR3 sequence reads: CSVVTSGGTEAFF. Here the CDR3 DNA reads TGCAGCGTCGTGACCTCGGGAGGCACTGAAGCTTTCTTT.

The chain carries TRBV2 and TRBJ2-7; D perhaps matches TRBD1 (6 bases). V was trimmed by 7 bases and J by 4 bases, leaving 14 bases between them. This CDR3 is built from 13 residues. Per germline, CDR1 SNHLY and CDR2 FYNNEI. CDR3 residues: CASKDSRRYEQYF. For the CDR3, the DNA is TGTGCCAGCAAGGACAGCCGTAGGTACGAGCAGTACTTC. Supplemented by reference TRBV2 and TRBJ2-7, the full variable domain reads EPEVTQTPSHQVTQMGQEVILRCVPISNHLYFYWYRQILGQKVEFLVSFYNNEISEKSEIFDDQFSVERPDGSNFTLKIRSTKLEDSAMYFCASKDSRRYEQYFGPGTRLTVT.

V is TRBV30 and J is TRBJ2-2; TRBD1 matches at 7 bases. The germline V gene has CDR1 GTSNPN and CDR2 SVGIG (reference sequence). The CDR3 sequence is 15 residues long. V was pared by 3 bases and J by 1 base, with 5 bases of the junction left unmatched. Here the CDR3 reads CAWRLGQLNTGELFF. CDR3 nucleotide sequence: TGTGCCTGGAGACTGGGACAGCTGAACACCGGGGAGCTGTTTTTT.

Only a few counts were recorded for this clone. This rearrangement joins TRBV30 to TRBJ1-5, with D uncertain. The CDR3 length is 13 residues. Between the trimmed V and J ends, which lost 2 bases and 2 bases, there was a span of 7 bases. CDR1 GTSNPN and CDR2 SVGIG come from the germline V gene (reference sequence). This chain's CDR3 is CAWSSDGNQPQHF. The CDR3 DNA follows: TGTGCCTGGAGTTCAGATGGCAATCAGCCCCAGCATTTT. The entire variable domain, with the rest obtained from reference TRBV30 and TRBJ1-5, is as follows: SQTIHQWPATLVQPVGSPLSLECTVEGTSNPNLYWYRQAAGRGLQLLFYSVGIGQISSEVPQNLSASRPQDRQFILSSKKLLLSDSGFYLCAWSSDGNQPQHFGDGTRLSIL.

The rearrangement uses TRBV30 and TRBJ1-6; D gene unclear. The V end lost 7 bases, the J end lost 7 bases, and 14 bases lay between the germline ends. The CDR3 spans 13 residues. CDR1 is GTSNPN and CDR2 is SVGIG in the germline V gene (reference sequence). The CDR3: CAFDPWRNSPLHF. In nucleotides, the CDR3 is TGTGCCTTCGACCCCTGGCGGAATTCACCCCTCCACTTT.

V usage is TRBV28 and J usage is TRBJ1-1; D perhaps matches TRBD1 (6 bases). This CDR3 is 16 amino acids long. The V gene's germline CDR1 is MDHEN and CDR2 SYDVKM. V dropped 5 bases and J dropped 1 base, with 17 bases sitting between them. For the CDR3, the DNA is TGTGCCAGCAGTACTGCAGGGGCTAAACCGAACACTGAAGCTTTCTTT. Protein sequence: CASSTAGAKPNTEAFF. Full variable domain (rest looked up from reference TRBV28 and TRBJ1-1): DVKVTQSSRYLVKRTGEKVFLECVQDMDHENMFWYRQDPGLGLRLIYFSYDVKMKEKGDIPEGYSVSREKKERFSLILESASTNQTSMYLCASSTAGAKPNTEAFFGQGTRLTVV.

This clone showed up just once. V usage is TRBV5-4 and J usage is TRBJ1-1, with TRBD1 identical over 10 bases. V shed 4 bases, J shed 0 bases, and the junction held 6 bases outside the gene matches. The length of the CDR3 is 16 residues. Germline loops: CDR1 SGHNT, CDR2 YYREEE (reference sequence). The CDR3 bases are TGTGCCAGCAGCGACGGGACAGGGGTAATGAACACTGAAGCTTTCTTT. As protein: CASSDGTGVMNTEAFF.

With respect to this clone: Other nucleotide sequences in the sample specify the same CDR3. V and J are TRBV7-9 and TRBJ2-7; TRBD2 matches 8 bases. CDR3 length: 15 amino acids. Per the germline V gene, CDR1 is SEHNR and CDR2 is FQNEAQ (reference sequence). The trim removed 4 bases at V and 2 bases at J, leaving 7 bases unmatched. Written as DNA, the CDR3 is TGTGCCAGCAGCTCCAGCGGGAGTGACCCCTACGAGCAGTACTTC. Residues: CASSSSGSDPYEQYF.

J is TRBJ1-5 and V is TRBV14; D is uncertain. With 7 bases removed from V and 6 bases from J, the gap between germline ends came to 13 bases. The CDR3 length is 13 residues. CDR1 and CDR2 from the germline V gene are SGHDN and FVKESK. CDR3 nucleotide sequence: TGTGCCAGCAAGAGGAGAGTTTTTCAGCCCCAGCATTTT. Translation: CASKRRVFQPQHF.

This clone turned up a few times. V usage is TRBV7-9 and J usage is TRBJ1-4, with 8 bases fitting TRBD1. Losses at the gene ends were 5 bases for V and 8 bases for J; bases not matched to a gene: 13. Germline loops: CDR1 SEHNR, CDR2 FQNEAQ (reference sequence). The CDR3 has 16 residues. In DNA form, the CDR3 reads TGTGCCAGCAGCCTAAGTCTGACAGGGGTTACCGAAAAACTGTTTTTT. Translating it yields CASSLSLTGVTEKLFF. Together with reference TRBV7-9 and TRBJ1-4, the CDR3 gives the full variable domain: DTGVSQNPRHKITKRGQNVTFRCDPISEHNRLYWYRQTLGQGPEFLTYFQNEAQLEKSRLLSDRFSAERPKGSFSTLEIQRTEQGDSAMYLCASSLSLTGVTEKLFFGSGTQLSVL.

The rearrangement uses TRBV6-6 and TRBJ1-2; TRBD1 is a possible D gene (5 bases). Germline lookup yields CDR1 MNHNY and CDR2 SVGAGI (reference sequence). The CDR3 covers 12 residues. V was shortened by 2 bases and J by 5 bases, with 6 bases between the two germline ends. The CDR3 loop reads CASSYGGYGYTF. CDR3 in DNA: TGTGCCAGCAGTTACGGGGGGTATGGCTACACCTTC.

V and J are TRBV2 and TRBJ1-6, with 7 bases aligning to TRBD1. Germline CDR1 is SNHLY and CDR2 is FYNNEI. Germline trimming cut 4 bases from V and 0 bases from J; bases unmatched to any gene: 3. The CDR3 length is 16 residues. The CDR3 loop is CASSGTGSSYNSPLHF. The CDR3, as DNA: TGTGCCAGCAGTGGGACAGGCAGCTCCTATAATTCACCCCTCCACTTT.

The chain links TRBV18 to TRBJ2-3; 15 nucleotides line up with TRBD2. J gave up 0 bases and V 0 bases, and 7 bases lay outside the gene matches. Germline-derived CDR1 and CDR2 are KGHSH and LQKENI. The CDR3 has 20 residues. The CDR3 bases are TGTGCCAGCTCACCACCGGGGACTAGCGGGGGGACCGAAAGCACAGATACGCAGTATTTT. Translating gives CASSPPGTSGGTESTDTQYF.

The chain recombines TRBV29-1 with TRBJ1-1, with 7 bases fitting TRBD1. CDR1 is SQVTM, CDR2 ANQGSEA, per germline. Losses at the gene ends were 7 bases for V and 0 bases for J; bases not matched to a gene: 5. This CDR3 spans 13 amino acids. The chain's CDR3 is CSGLQGLNTEAFF. The CDR3 DNA is TGCAGCGGACTACAGGGGCTGAACACTGAAGCTTTCTTT.

The chain uses TRBV7-2 and TRBJ1-3; weak D call: TRBD1 (6 bases). Germline CDR1 is SGHTA and CDR2 is FQGNSA. V gave up 1 base and J gave up 5 bases, with 12 bases separating them. This CDR3 is built from 15 residues. In DNA form, the CDR3 reads TGTGCCAGCAGCTTAGGGGGGGGCCTGCGAAACACCATATATTTT. Its translation: CASSLGGGLRNTIYF. Together with reference TRBV7-2 and TRBJ1-3, the CDR3 gives the full variable domain: GAGVSQSPSNKVTEKGKDVELRCDPISGHTALYWYRQSLGQGLEFLIYFQGNSAPDKSGLPSDRFSAERTGGSVSTLTIQRTQQEDSAVYLCASSLGGGLRNTIYFGEGSWLTVV.

This CDR3 is CASSFPEGALYSNQPQHF. The CDR3, as DNA: TGTGCCAGCAGCTTTCCGGAGGGGGCACTTTATAGCAATCAGCCCCAGCATTTT. This rearrangement joins TRBV5-8 to TRBJ1-5; 7 bases align to TRBD1. Germline V CDR1 and CDR2: SGHTS, YDEGEE. The CDR3 spans 18 residues. The V segment lost 2 bases and the J segment 0 bases; nucleotides outside the gene matches: 11.

This clone was found a few times. The chain employs TRBV5-1 and TRBJ1-2; D gene unclear. With 3 bases removed from V and 8 bases from J, the gap between germline ends came to 11 bases. The CDR3 is made up of 12 amino acids. Germline V gene lookup returns CDR1 SGHRS and CDR2 YFSETQ. This chain's CDR3 is CASSSVTDGYTF. The DNA of the CDR3 is TGCGCCAGCAGCTCCGTGACTGACGGCTACACCTTC. Full variable domain (rest looked up from reference TRBV5-1 and TRBJ1-2): KAGVTQTPRYLIKTRGQQVTLSCSPISGHRSVSWYQQTPGQGLQFLFEYFSETQRNKGNFPGRFSGRQFSNSRSEMNVSTLELGDSALYLCASSSVTDGYTFGSGTRLTVV.

The chain uses TRBV7-6 and TRBJ2-1, with TRBD2 matching over 9 bases. This CDR3 comprises 15 residues. The germline CDR1 and CDR2 sequences are SGHVS and FNYEAQ. The V segment lost 5 bases and the J segment 2 bases; nucleotides outside the gene matches: 4. CDR3 bases: TGTGCCAGCAGCAAAAGCGGGGGGACCTACAATGAGCAGTTCTTC. This translates into CASSKSGGTYNEQFF. Full variable domain (outside the CDR3, taken from reference TRBV7-6 and TRBJ2-1): GAGVSQSPRYKVTKRGQDVALRCDPISGHVSLYWYRQALGQGPEFLTYFNYEAQQDKSGLPNDRFSAERPEGSISTLTIQRTEQRDSAMYRCASSKSGGTYNEQFFGPGTRLTVL.

The chain couples TRBV30 to TRBJ2-3; 8 bases align to TRBD2. The CDR3 has 14 amino acids. Trimming removed 8 bases from V and 6 bases from J; junction bases left unmatched: 13. Germline CDR1 is GTSNPN and CDR2 is SVGIG (reference sequence). The CDR3 DNA is TGTGCCCGAGACGCGGGGGGAACCAGGGATACGCAGTATTTT. It is translated as CARDAGGTRDTQYF.

This chain links TRBV29-1 with TRBJ2-3; 10 bases are shared with TRBD2. CDR1 and CDR2 from the germline V gene are SQVTM and ANQGSEA. The V and J ends lost 2 bases and 6 bases, in that order; junction bases with no gene match: 8. The CDR3 is made up of 15 amino acids. In DNA form, the CDR3 reads TGCAGCGTTGAATCCAGCGGGGGGGCCAGGGATACGCAGTATTTT. It yields the protein CSVESSGGARDTQYF.